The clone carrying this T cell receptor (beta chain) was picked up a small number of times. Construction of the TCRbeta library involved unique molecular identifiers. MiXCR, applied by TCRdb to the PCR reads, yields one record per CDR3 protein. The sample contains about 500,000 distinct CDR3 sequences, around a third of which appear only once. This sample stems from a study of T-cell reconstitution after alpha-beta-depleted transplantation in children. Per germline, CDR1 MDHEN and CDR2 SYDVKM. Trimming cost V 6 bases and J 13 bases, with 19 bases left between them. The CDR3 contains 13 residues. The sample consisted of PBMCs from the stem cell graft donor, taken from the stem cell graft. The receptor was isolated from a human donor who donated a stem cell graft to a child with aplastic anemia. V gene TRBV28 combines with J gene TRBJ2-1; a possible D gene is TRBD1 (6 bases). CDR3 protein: CASRDSTLAPQFF. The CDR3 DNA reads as TGTGCCAGCAGGGACAGCACCCTAGCCCCCCAGTTCTTC.